This is a list of T cell receptor beta chains from one sample in a study of cytomegalovirus exposure and HLA in healthy donors. Assay used: immunoSEQ multiplex PCR; TCRdb lists only in-frame clones, some missing. The sample lists fewer than 250,000 clones; roughly nine tenths were seen once. The sequencing sample was made of PBMCs. All receptors come from a boy between 2 and 15 years old in good health and CMV-seronegative. The CDR3 runs from the conserved cysteine through the conserved F or W. The D gene is left open where the match is weak. The size entry is marked missing in some rows and otherwise reads once, few, many or a size class.

j_call v_call clone_size d_call cdr3_nt cdr3_aa
TRBJ2-7 TRBV2 - TRBD1 TGTGCCAGCACCCACAGGGGCGACTACGAGCAGTACTTC CASTHRGDYEQYF
TRBJ2-5 TRBV7-7 - - TGTGCCAGCAGCCCGGGCCCTCCCTACGCGGCGGGCGAGACCCAGTACTTC CASSPGPPYAAGETQYF
TRBJ2-1 TRBV11-2 - TRBD2 TGTGCCAGCAGCCGTCAACTAGCGGGAGGAGGAGGTGAGCAGTTCTTC CASSRQLAGGGGEQFF
TRBJ1-4 TRBV5-1 - - TGCGCCAGCAGCTTGGGGGTAGGGGTCCCCGCTAATGAAAAACTGTTTTTT CASSLGVGVPANEKLFF
TRBJ1-6 TRBV28 - - TGTGCCAGCTATCGCCGGGTCTCCTATAATTCACCCCTCCACTTT CASYRRVSYNSPLHF
TRBJ1-5 TRBV5-8 - - TGTGCCAGCAGCTTTTCGCGAAACAATCAGCCCCAGCATTTT CASSFSRNNQPQHF
TRBJ2-1 TRBV29-1 - - TGCAGCGTTGCTTCCGGTACTAGCTACAATGAGCAGTTCTTC CSVASGTSYNEQFF
TRBJ2-1 TRBV7-9 - TRBD2 TGTTCCAGCAGCTCAGTAGCGGGCCCCAATGAGCAGTTCTTC CSSSSVAGPNEQFF
TRBJ1-2 TRBV25-1 - - TGTGCCAGCACAAAGACGGGAGATGGCTACACCTTC CASTKTGDGYTF
TRBJ1-1 TRBV11-2 - TRBD1 TGTGCCAGCAGCCATACAGGGGGAGGTTGGTCGAACACTGAAGCTTTCTTT CASSHTGGGWSNTEAFF
TRBJ1-4 TRBV28 few - TGTGCCAGCAGTTCCCCCCTGGGGGGAGTGGCAACTAATGAAAAACTGTTTTTT CASSSPLGGVATNEKLFF
TRBJ2-7 TRBV28 once - TGTGCCAGCAGGTACGACTACTCCCCTGGCGAGCAGTACTTC CASRYDYSPGEQYF
TRBJ2-7 TRBV28 - - TGTGCCAGCAGTTTCGGTATTTACGAGCAGTACTTC CASSFGIYEQYF
TRBJ1-4 TRBV7-9 once - TGTGCCAGCAGCCCTCGGGGTGAAAAACTGTTTTTT CASSPRGEKLFF
TRBJ1-4 TRBV5-1 once TRBD1 TGCGCCAGCAGCTCGGGTGACAGGGGAACTAATGAAAAACTGTTTTTT CASSSGDRGTNEKLFF
TRBJ2-3 TRBV30 few - TGTGCCTGGAGCGGGGGCACAGATACGCAGTATTTT CAWSGGTDTQYF
TRBJ2-3 TRBV6-6 - - TGTGCCAGCAGCCTCCTTAGAGATACGCAGTATTTT CASSLLRDTQYF
TRBJ1-5 TRBV7-9 - - TGTGCCAGCAGCTTACAGGGAAACCAGCCCCAGCATTTT CASSLQGNQPQHF
TRBJ2-7 TRBV6-1 - - TGTGCCAGCTCTGGACAGAGCTCCTACGAGCAGTACTTC CASSGQSSYEQYF
TRBJ1-2 TRBV28 once - TGTGCCAGCAGTATCCCGTCGGGGTTCGATGGCTACACCTTC CASSIPSGFDGYTF
TRBJ2-1 TRBV10-2 - - TGCGCCAGCAAATCTGAGGGCATCTCCTACAATGAGCAGTTCTTC CASKSEGISYNEQFF
TRBJ1-2 TRBV29-1 - - TGCAGCGTTGAACCAATGGCGGGGACTAATTATGGCTACACCTTC CSVEPMAGTNYGYTF
TRBJ2-3 TRBV28 - - TGTGCCGGATCGGGGGACCACACAGATACGCAGTATTTT CAGSGDHTDTQYF
TRBJ2-2 TRBV4-1 - - TGCGCCAGCAGCCAAGATCACCTGACAAACCTACCCGGGGAGCTGTTTTTT CASSQDHLTNLPGELFF
TRBJ2-7 TRBV5-1 - - TGCGCCAGCAGCTTGGGCCCTCAGTACTACGAGCAGTACTTC CASSLGPQYYEQYF
TRBJ1-5 TRBV6-1 once - TGTGCCAGCAGGACCCGGGGTCAGCCCCAGCATTTT CASRTRGQPQHF
TRBJ2-7 TRBV19 - TRBD2 TGTGCCAGTAGTATATCTAGCGGGGGGCAATACGAGCAGTACTTC CASSISSGGQYEQYF
TRBJ2-7 TRBV11-2 - - TGTGCCAGCAGAGCTCTGAGCGGGCCCTCCTACGAGCAGTACTTC CASRALSGPSYEQYF
TRBJ2-7 TRBV5-1 - TRBD1 TGCGCCAGCAGCTTGGCCGGGACAGGGGCCCCCTACGAGCAGTACTTC CASSLAGTGAPYEQYF
TRBJ2-7 TRBV4-1 - TRBD2 TGCGCCAGCAGCCAAGAAATGCGGGGGGACACCTACGAGCAGTACTTC CASSQEMRGDTYEQYF
TRBJ2-7 TRBV6-1 - TRBD2 TGTGCCAGCAGTACGGGACTAGCGGGAGGATACGAGCAGTACTTC CASSTGLAGGYEQYF
TRBJ1-1 TRBV7-2 - - TGTGCCAGCACCTTGACAGGGAACACTGAAGCTTTCTTT CASTLTGNTEAFF
TRBJ2-1 TRBV9 - TRBD2 TGTGCCAGCAGCGTAGCGGCAGCCGGCGGGGGAGAGCAGTTCTTC CASSVAAAGGGEQFF
TRBJ2-7 TRBV5-4 few - TGTGCCAGCAGCTTGGAGACTCGCTACGAGCAGTACTTC CASSLETRYEQYF
TRBJ1-4 TRBV11-2 - - TGTGCCAGCAGCTTAGGACAGCATAATGAAAAACTGTTTTTT CASSLGQHNEKLFF
TRBJ1-4 TRBV6-5 - TRBD1 TGTGCCAGCAGTTACTCAGGGGGCGAAGAAAAACTGTTTTTT CASSYSGGEEKLFF
TRBJ2-1 TRBV7-7 - - TGTGCCAGCAGCCCGCAACGGACTCTCTCCTACAATGAGCAGTTCTTC CASSPQRTLSYNEQFF
TRBJ2-6 TRBV27 few - TGTGCCAGCAGTTTACTAACAGGGACTGGGGCCAACGTCCTGACTTTC CASSLLTGTGANVLTF
TRBJ2-2 TRBV6-1 - TRBD2 TGTGCCAGCAGTGTGGGACTAGCGGGGGCCTCGACCGGGGAGCTGTTTTTT CASSVGLAGASTGELFF
TRBJ2-3 TRBV9 - TRBD2 TGTGCCAGCAGCACAGGGACTAGCGGGGGAAACACAGATACGCAGTATTTT CASSTGTSGGNTDTQYF
TRBJ1-6 TRBV2 - TRBD1 TGTGCCAGCAGTGAACTTGGGACAGGGTATTCACCCCTCCACTTT CASSELGTGYSPLHF
TRBJ2-2 TRBV5-6 - TRBD1 TGTGCCAGCAGCCCCAGACAGGGTGTGGGGGAGCTGTTTTTT CASSPRQGVGELFF
TRBJ2-5 TRBV7-2 - TRBD2 TGTGCCAGCGGACCCCTAGCGGGGGGCTCCCAAGAGACCCAGTACTTC CASGPLAGGSQETQYF
TRBJ1-6 TRBV5-8 - - TGTGCCAGCAGCCGTGAAAAGCTCAGGAGGGCGCGGTCCTATAATTCACCCCTCCACTTT CASSREKLRRARSYNSPLHF
TRBJ2-5 TRBV2 - - TGTGCCAGCAGTGATGACCCGGGGATTCAAGAGACCCAGTACTTC CASSDDPGIQETQYF
TRBJ2-5 TRBV6-5 - - TGTGCCAGCAGTGGGGCAGAGAGGTACTTC CASSGAERYF
TRBJ1-1 TRBV4-1 - TRBD1 TGCGCCAGCAGCCAGACGGACAGGAGAGGGACTGAAGCTTTCTTT CASSQTDRRGTEAFF
TRBJ2-2 TRBV30 - - TGTGCCTGGGCGTTGTCCGGGGAGCTGTTTTTT CAWALSGELFF
TRBJ1-4 TRBV5-1 - TRBD1 TGCGCCAGCAGCTTGATCGGACAGGCCAATGAAAAACTGTTTTTT CASSLIGQANEKLFF
TRBJ1-5 TRBV9 once - TGTGCCAGCAGCGCTACAGGAGATCAGCCCCAGCATTTT CASSATGDQPQHF
TRBJ1-2 TRBV19 - TRBD1 TGTGCCAGTAGTCCCCGGACAGGGAAGAAAAAGGCGGGGGATGGCTACACCTTC CASSPRTGKKKAGDGYTF